Shown below are 11 T cell receptor beta chains from a single sample sequenced in a study of T cell repertoires in cytomegalovirus infection (dated by TCRdb to 2018 to 2020). Sequencer: Illumina HiSeq 1500. The public reads were quality trimmed at Q25 with fastp and then assembled into clones with MiXCR by TCRdb, keeping productive beta chains. Entries that share a CDR3 protein sequence are merged under the most common genes and DNA. The sample contains around 740,000 distinct CDR3 sequences, 35% to 45% of them found a single time. The ten largest clones take up around 2.6% of the sample. The sequenced sample was PBMCs. These receptors all stem from a human donor in good health (CMV status not recorded). Some clones in this sample may be carry-over from other donors' samples.

There are a few counts of this clonotype. The rearrangement links TRBV19 to TRBJ2-6; TRBD1 might be the D (6 bases). The CDR3 has 16 amino acids. Trimming shortened V by 4 bases and J by 2 bases, and 12 bases separated the two germline ends. CDR1 and CDR2 from the germline V gene are LNHDA and SQIVND (reference sequence). In DNA, the CDR3 is TGTGCCAGTAGTAGCAGGGGATTCACTGGGGCCAACGTCCTGACTTTC. Its translation: CASSSRGFTGANVLTF. Looking up the rest from reference TRBV19 and TRBJ2-6 gives the full variable domain: DGGITQSPKYLFRKEGQNVTLSCEQNLNHDAMYWYRQDPGQGLRLIYYSQIVNDFQKGDIAEGYSVSREKKESFPLTVTSAQKNPTAFYLCASSSRGFTGANVLTFGAGSRLTVL.

The chain carries TRBV12-3 or TRBV12-4 and TRBJ2-5; 8 bases fit TRBD1. This CDR3 has 15 residues. V was pared by 1 base and J by 5 bases, with 6 bases of the junction left unmatched. DNA of the CDR3: TGTGCCAGCAGTTTAGGGCAGGGGGCGTGGGAGACCCAGTACTTC. Its protein is CASSLGQGAWETQYF.

V usage is TRBV6-5 and J usage is TRBJ2-5; 12 positions agree with TRBD1. Trimming at V came to 5 bases and at J to 6 bases, leaving 7 bases not matched to a gene. The germline V gene encodes CDR1 MNHEY and CDR2 SVGAGI. The length of the CDR3 is 15 residues. DNA for the CDR3: TGTGCCAGCAGTGCCGGGACAGGGGGCGCGAAGACCCAGTACTTC. Protein product: CASSAGTGGAKTQYF.

The chain uses TRBV20-1 and TRBJ1-5; D remains unclear. The CDR3 sequence is 12 residues long. V dropped 3 bases and J dropped 12 bases, with 15 bases sitting between them. Germline CDR1 DFQATT, CDR2 SNEGSKA (reference sequence). The DNA for the CDR3 is TGCAGTGCTAGGGGTCCCTTGGAGATCCAGCATTTT. The encoded protein is CSARGPLEIQHF.

This clonotype was counted at least ten times. J is TRBJ1-1 and V is TRBV7-9, with D hard to call. CDR3 size: 13 residues. Trimming left V 10 bases short and J 2 bases short, with 14 bases between. CDR1 and CDR2 (germline): SEHNR, FQNEAQ (reference sequence). In DNA form, the CDR3 reads TGTGCCACCAATGTGACCCTAAACACTGAAGCTTTCTTT. It translates to CATNVTLNTEAFF.

To note about this clonotype: This may arise from a read error, as a much more abundant clone is one base away. The J gene is TRBJ2-3, the V gene TRBV7-2; D is unresolved. Germline CDR1 is SGHTA and CDR2 is FQGNSA. CDR3 length: 14 amino acids. V lost 8 bases and J lost 0, with 12 bases in between. For the CDR3, the DNA is TGTGCCAGCGCCCCGGACGCCAGCACAGATACGCAGTATTTT. Translation gives CASAPDASTDTQYF.

The chain is built from TRBV20-1 and TRBJ2-4; maybe TRBD1 (6 bases). Germline CDR1 and CDR2: DFQATT and SNEGSKA (reference sequence). The CDR3 sequence is 15 residues long. Between the trimmed V and J ends, which lost 6 bases and 2 bases, there was a span of 17 bases. CDR3 amino acids: CSAPGPRGTKNIQYF. CDR3 sequence (DNA): TGCAGTGCCCCGGGCCCAAGGGGGACCAAAAACATTCAGTACTTC.

The rearrangement joins TRBV10-3 to TRBJ2-5; 8 nucleotides agree with TRBD1. Germline CDR1 is ENHRY and CDR2 is SYGVKD. V lost 0 bases to trimming and J lost 4 bases; unmatched junction nucleotides: 7. CDR3 size: 16 residues. The DNA for the CDR3 is TGTGCCATCAGTGAGTCGGTCCAGGGGGCGAGAGAGACCCAGTACTTC. Protein product: CAISESVQGARETQYF.

This clonotype was picked up many times. The V and J genes are TRBV28 and TRBJ1-5; D gene ambiguous. The V and J ends lost 7 bases and 4 bases respectively, with 11 bases between them. This CDR3 is built from 13 residues. Germline V gives CDR1 MDHEN, CDR2 SYDVKM. The chain's CDR3 is CASTGRENQPQHF. CDR3 in DNA: TGTGCCAGCACGGGCAGAGAAAATCAGCCCCAGCATTTT.

Many counts were recorded for this clonotype. This chain joins TRBV7-2 and TRBJ2-1; 7 nucleotides agree with TRBD2. V shed 1 base, J shed 2 bases, and the junction held 5 bases outside the gene matches. The CDR3 totals 16 residues. The germline V gene encodes CDR1 SGHTA and CDR2 FQGNSA. CDR3 residues: CASSLVAAGAYNEQFF. The CDR3 bases are TGTGCCAGCAGCTTAGTGGCGGCGGGAGCCTACAATGAGCAGTTCTTC.

This clonotype showed up many times. The rearrangement joins TRBV7-2 to TRBJ1-1; TRBD1 is a possible D gene (5 bases). Germline V gene lookup returns CDR1 SGHTA and CDR2 FQGNSA. The CDR3 is 13 amino acids. Trimming left V 3 bases short and J 5 bases short, with 10 bases between. CDR3 sequence (DNA): TGTGCCAGCAGCTTTGGTTGGGGGACTGAAGCTTTCTTT. Protein sequence: CASSFGWGTEAFF.